This TCR beta chain is from a study of blood T cell repertoires in COVID-19. Turning to the study itself: Acute and convalescent COVID-19 specimens originated in the United States, Italy and Spain. The analysed material was cDNA or gDNA that came from T cells, B-cell-depleted T cells, or PBMCs.

V lost 0 bases, J lost 2 bases, and 15 bases lay in between. The V gene's germline CDR1 is SGHNT and CDR2 YYREEE (reference sequence). The CDR3 has 16 residues. In the source study's methods: Nucleated cell number was recorded as an estimate derived from reference gene primer amplification. TCRdb's table, derived via immunoSEQ multiplex PCR, lists solely in-frame clones and lacks some. V and J calls and clone size are as listed in that table; D and trimming were resolved from the DNA. The repertoire has approximately 60,000 clones, 76% of them found once; the top ten carry around 20%. The TCR comes from a man between 50 and 59 years old with active or convalescent COVID-19. What was sequenced was peripheral blood. V is TRBV5-4 and J is TRBJ2-7; a weak D match, TRBD1 (5 bases). The chain's CDR3 is CASSLDVGVGPYEQYF. Here the CDR3 DNA reads TGTGCCAGCAGCTTGGATGTAGGGGTTGGACCCTACGAGCAGTACTTC.